Below, 13 T cell receptor beta chains from the same sample are listed, as sequenced in a study of blood T cells in healthy people across ages (dated by TCRdb to the mid-2010s). Receptor amplification or capture employed 5' RACE. This sample was sequenced with an Illumina HiSeq 2500. A second PCR of roughly 6 to 12 cycles was performed with a sample-barcoded 5' primer and a J-beta primer mix. TCRdb applied fastp at Q25 and MiXCR to the public reads, then kept only in-frame beta chains. Every distinct CDR3 protein forms one entry, paired with its most common genes and DNA. A total of roughly 1 million distinct CDR3 sequences appear in this sample, roughly a quarter of them only once. The ten largest clones take up less than 0.85% of the sample. These data were also filed under a second study, of T cells of mothers and their children.

Sequenced material: blood. These receptor sequences come from a girl aged 2-10 years in good health.

CDR3 nucleotide sequence: TGTGCCAGCAGTGACAGGGTCCGGGAGGGTACGCAGTATTTT. Its protein product is CASSDRVREGTQYF. The chain has TRBV25-1 and TRBJ2-3; 8 bases map to TRBD2. V shed 3 bases and J 8 bases; nucleotides not matched to a gene: 7. Germline CDR1 and CDR2: MGHDK and SYGVNS. The CDR3 consists of 14 residues.

This clonotype has only one observation. This chain joins TRBV28 and TRBJ2-1; D perhaps matches TRBD1 (5 bases). The CDR3 is made up of 15 amino acids. V was trimmed by 1 base and J by 2 bases, leaving 9 bases between them. Germline V gives CDR1 MDHEN, CDR2 SYDVKM. The CDR3 DNA sequence: TGTGCCAGCAGTTTATACCAGGGTACCTACAATGAGCAGTTCTTC. Residues: CASSLYQGTYNEQFF.

The rearrangement joins TRBV2 to TRBJ1-2; D may be TRBD1 (5 bases). Trimming took 6 bases from V and 0 from J, leaving 17 bases between them. This CDR3 spans 16 amino acids. Germline CDR1 SNHLY, CDR2 FYNNEI. CDR3 in DNA: TGTGCCAGCAGGTTCATCTCCGGGGCTGCTAACTATGGCTACACCTTC. The encoded protein is CASRFISGAANYGYTF.

The chain joins TRBV5-6 to TRBJ2-7; D ambiguous. Germline V gives CDR1 SGHDT, CDR2 YYEEEE. The CDR3 is made up of 15 amino acids. Trimming pared 0 bases from V and 3 bases from J, leaving 13 bases between. The CDR3 DNA is TGTGCCAGCAGCTTGGGGGTTGGCAGTGGCTACGAGCAGTACTTC. Residues: CASSLGVGSGYEQYF. The whole variable domain, filled in from reference TRBV5-6 and TRBJ2-7, reads DAGVTQSPTHLIKTRGQQVTLRCSPKSGHDTVSWYQQALGQGPQFIFQYYEEEERQRGNFPDRFSGHQFPNYSSELNVNALLLGDSALYLCASSLGVGSGYEQYFGPGTRLTVT.

V gene TRBV5-5 combines with J gene TRBJ2-5; 8 bases align to TRBD1. The DNA end is more similar to TRBJ2-7, so the J call may be wrong. CDR3 length: 14 amino acids. The germline gives CDR1 SGHKS, CDR2 YYEKEE (reference sequence). The CDR3 loop reads CASSTGRGQYEQYF. The CDR3 region has the DNA TGTGCCAGCAGCACCGGCAGGGGGCAATACGAGCAGTACTTC.

The rearrangement joins TRBV9 to TRBJ2-5; perhaps TRBD2 as D (6 bases). Germline loops: CDR1 SGDLS, CDR2 YYNGEE. Trimming stripped 3 bases from V and 2 bases from J, with 14 bases between. This CDR3 is built from 15 residues. DNA for the CDR3: TGTGCCAGCAGCGGCGGGGACGGCCCTCAAGAGACCCAGTACTTC. Translation gives CASSGGDGPQETQYF.

The rearrangement uses TRBV6-5 and TRBJ1-4; D not resolved. CDR3 length: 12 amino acids. Per germline, CDR1 MNHEY and CDR2 SVGAGI. The CDR3 sequence: CASGSSGEKLFF. In DNA form, the CDR3 reads TGTGCTTCGGGCAGCTCGGGGGAAAAACTGTTTTTT.

As regards this clonotype: The junction departs from germline at one end; a sequencing error may be responsible. This chain joins TRBV9 and TRBJ2-2, with no clear D. Germline V gives CDR1 SGDLS, CDR2 YYNGEE. This CDR3 spans 16 amino acids. In DNA form, the CDR3 reads TGCGCCAGCAGCGTTGGTCTTAGCCTCAACACCGGGGAGCTGTTTTTT. The encoded protein is CASSVGLSLNTGELFF.

This clonotype was seen a few times. The chain combines TRBV6-2 or TRBV6-3 with TRBJ1-4; no firm D call. The germline V gene encodes CDR1 MNHEY and CDR2 SVGEGT. V lost 6 bases to trimming and J lost 2 bases, with 13 bases between them. The CDR3 spans 15 residues. This CDR3 is CASRFRRLTNEKLFF. CDR3 DNA sequence: TGTGCCAGCAGATTTCGGCGGCTCACTAATGAAAAACTGTTTTTT.

This clonotype has just a few counts. CDR3 nucleotides: TGTGCCAGCAGTTTATTGAAGGGACAGGGGGCTAGCAATCAGCCCCAGCATTTT. This encodes CASSLLKGQGASNQPQHF. This rearrangement joins TRBV12-3 or TRBV12-4 to TRBJ1-5; the match to TRBD1 covers 12 bases. V gave up 2 bases and J gave up 0 bases; unmatched junction bases: 5. The CDR3 contains 18 residues.

The chain uses TRBV5-4 and TRBJ2-5, with D uncertain. The CDR3 runs to 14 residues. Trimming removed 3 bases from V and 2 bases from J, with 11 bases in between. The germline V gene encodes CDR1 SGHNT and CDR2 YYREEE (reference sequence). The CDR3 nucleotides read TGTGCCAGCAGCTCTTACGACCTTCAAGAGACCCAGTACTTC. It yields the protein CASSSYDLQETQYF.

This clonotype was seen a handful of times. The J gene is TRBJ1-5, the V gene TRBV12-3 or TRBV12-4; D might be TRBD1 (5 bases). Trimming removed 2 bases at V and 5 bases at J, with 13 bases between. CDR3 size: 15 residues. The CDR3 sequence: CASSLRWQGDQPQHF. CDR3 in DNA: TGTGCCAGCAGTTTAAGATGGCAGGGTGATCAGCCCCAGCATTTT.

The rearrangement uses TRBV7-9 and TRBJ2-7; D call uncertain. The germline V and J ends were trimmed by 1 base and 0 bases, with 7 bases remaining between them. Looked up from germline, CDR1 is SEHNR and CDR2 is FQNEAQ (reference sequence). This CDR3 has 14 amino acids. CDR3 DNA: TGTGCCAGCAGCTTAGATAATCTCTCCTACGAGCAGTACTTC. Translated: CASSLDNLSYEQYF. The full variable domain, completed using reference TRBV7-9 and TRBJ2-7, is DTGVSQNPRHKITKRGQNVTFRCDPISEHNRLYWYRQTLGQGPEFLTYFQNEAQLEKSRLLSDRFSAERPKGSFSTLEIQRTEQGDSAMYLCASSLDNLSYEQYFGPGTRLTVT.